This T cell receptor (beta chain) appears in the sequencing data of a study of T cell changes during pregnancy in multiple sclerosis. Measured with immunoSEQ multiplex PCR; TCRdb has only the in-frame clones, and not every one. The sample comprises about 66,000 clones, less than 95% of which are singletons, and around 1.6% rests with the top ten. Per the germline V gene, CDR1 is LNHDA and CDR2 is SQIVND (reference sequence). The CDR3 has 15 residues. V lost 4 bases and J lost 3; bases outside the gene matches: 7. This specimen consisted of peripheral blood, obtained in the third trimester of pregnancy. This chain connects TRBV19 to TRBJ2-5; TRBD1 aligns across 8 bases. The origin of this receptor is a female donor with multiple sclerosis, enrolled in a pregnancy study. The chain's CDR3 is CASSRTGIWEETQYF. CDR3 coding DNA: TGTGCCAGTAGTAGGACAGGGATTTGGGAAGAGACCCAGTACTTC.